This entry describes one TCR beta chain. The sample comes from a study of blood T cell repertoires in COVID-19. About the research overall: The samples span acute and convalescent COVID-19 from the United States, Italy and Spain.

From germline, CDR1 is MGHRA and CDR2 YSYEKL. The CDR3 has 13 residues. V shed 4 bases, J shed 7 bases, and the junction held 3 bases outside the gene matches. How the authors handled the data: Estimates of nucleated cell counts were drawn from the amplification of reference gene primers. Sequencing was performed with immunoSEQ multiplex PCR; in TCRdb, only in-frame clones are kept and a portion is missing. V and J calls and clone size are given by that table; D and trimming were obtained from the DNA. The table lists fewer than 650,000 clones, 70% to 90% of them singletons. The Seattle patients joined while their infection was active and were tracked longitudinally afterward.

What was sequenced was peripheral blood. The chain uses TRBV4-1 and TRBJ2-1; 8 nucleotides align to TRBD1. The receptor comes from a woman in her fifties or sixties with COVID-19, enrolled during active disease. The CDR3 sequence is CASSPDRENEQFF. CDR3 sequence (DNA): TGCGCCAGCAGCCCGGACAGGGAAAATGAGCAGTTCTTC.